This section outlines one T cell receptor beta chain sequence together with its context. The antigen remains undetermined. Germline is not matched at one junction end, which may reflect a read error. The data derive from a study of cytomegalovirus exposure and HLA in healthy donors. A multiplex PCR was run with 60 Vbeta primers and 13 Jbeta primers. TCRdb's copy holds only in-frame clones and misses some; the assay was immunoSEQ multiplex PCR. This table holds approximately 76,000 clones, about 69% found once. Study-level results: Earlier analysis looked at TCR beta V segments, and most were productive about 87% or about 30% of the time. The majority of CMV-associated TCR beta chains were reported as apparently HLA-restricted in a later analysis. In a later analysis, TCR association rates varied by HLA locus: DRB1 most, HLA-C fewest.

Every donor was a healthy person donating bone marrow. Germline assignment: CDR1 SGDLS and CDR2 YYNGEE. CDR3 length: 13 residues. Input material: PBMCs. This TCR came from a woman aged 40 to 49 in good health and CMV-seropositive. V usage is TRBV9 and J usage is TRBJ1-1; 9 bases fit TRBD1. DNA of the CDR3: TGTGCCAGCAGCCCTGGGGGGACAGGGATAGGGTTTTTT. Protein product: CASSPGGTGIGFF.